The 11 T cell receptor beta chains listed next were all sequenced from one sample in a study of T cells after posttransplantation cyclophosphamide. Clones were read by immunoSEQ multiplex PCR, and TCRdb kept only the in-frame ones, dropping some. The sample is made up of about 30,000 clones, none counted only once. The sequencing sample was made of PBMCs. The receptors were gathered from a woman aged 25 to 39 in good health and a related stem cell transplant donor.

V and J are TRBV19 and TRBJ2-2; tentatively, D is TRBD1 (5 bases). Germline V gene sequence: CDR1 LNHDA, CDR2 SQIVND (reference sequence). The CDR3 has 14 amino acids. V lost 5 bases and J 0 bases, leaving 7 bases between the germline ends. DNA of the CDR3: TGTGCCAGTAGTGGGGCAGCGAACACCGGGGAGCTGTTTTTT. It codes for CASSGAANTGELFF.

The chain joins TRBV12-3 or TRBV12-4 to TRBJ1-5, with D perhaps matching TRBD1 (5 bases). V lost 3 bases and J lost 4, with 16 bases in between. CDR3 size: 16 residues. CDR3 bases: TGTGCCAGCAGTTTTTCCCCAAGGGGCCAAAATCAGCCCCAGCATTTT. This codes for CASSFSPRGQNQPQHF.

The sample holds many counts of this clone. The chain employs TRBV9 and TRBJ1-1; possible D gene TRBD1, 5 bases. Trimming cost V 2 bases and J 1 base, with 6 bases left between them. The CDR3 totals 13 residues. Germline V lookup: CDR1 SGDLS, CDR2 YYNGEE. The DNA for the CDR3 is TGTGCCAGCAGCGTTACAGGGAACACTGAAGCTTTCTTT. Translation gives CASSVTGNTEAFF.

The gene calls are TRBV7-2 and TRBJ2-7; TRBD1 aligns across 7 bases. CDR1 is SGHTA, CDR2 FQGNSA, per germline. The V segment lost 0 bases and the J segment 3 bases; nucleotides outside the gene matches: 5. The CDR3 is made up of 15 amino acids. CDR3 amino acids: CASSLAPGQLYEQYF. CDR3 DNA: TGTGCCAGCAGCTTAGCCCCGGGACAGCTCTACGAGCAGTACTTC. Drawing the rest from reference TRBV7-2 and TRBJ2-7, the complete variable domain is GAGVSQSPSNKVTEKGKDVELRCDPISGHTALYWYRQSLGQGLEFLIYFQGNSAPDKSGLPSDRFSAERTGGSVSTLTIQRTQQEDSAVYLCASSLAPGQLYEQYFGPGTRLTVT.

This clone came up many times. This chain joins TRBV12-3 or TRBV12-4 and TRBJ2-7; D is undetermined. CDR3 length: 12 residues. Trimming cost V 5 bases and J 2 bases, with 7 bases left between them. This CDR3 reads CASSLNPYEQYF. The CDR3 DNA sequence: TGTGCCAGCAGTCTAAACCCCTACGAGCAGTACTTC.

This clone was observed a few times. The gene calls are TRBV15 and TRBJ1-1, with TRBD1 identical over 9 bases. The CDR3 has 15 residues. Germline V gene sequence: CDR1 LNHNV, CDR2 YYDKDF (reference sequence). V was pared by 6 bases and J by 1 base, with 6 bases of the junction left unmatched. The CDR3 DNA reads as TGTGCCACCAGAGAAACAGGGGGCGCGAACACTGAAGCTTTCTTT. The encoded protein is CATRETGGANTEAFF.

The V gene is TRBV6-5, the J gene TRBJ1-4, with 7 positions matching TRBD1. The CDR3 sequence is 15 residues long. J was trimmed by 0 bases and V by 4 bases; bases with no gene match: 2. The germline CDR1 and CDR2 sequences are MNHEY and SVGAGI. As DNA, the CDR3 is TGTGCCAGCAGTTTCCAGGGGGCAACTAATGAAAAACTGTTTTTT. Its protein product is CASSFQGATNEKLFF.

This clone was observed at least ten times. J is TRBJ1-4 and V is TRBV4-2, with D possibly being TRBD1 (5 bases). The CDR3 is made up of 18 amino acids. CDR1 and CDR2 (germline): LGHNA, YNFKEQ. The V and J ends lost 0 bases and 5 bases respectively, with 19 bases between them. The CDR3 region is CASSQDSLAGLTNEKLFF. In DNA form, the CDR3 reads TGTGCCAGCAGCCAAGATAGTTTGGCGGGACTCACGAATGAAAAACTGTTTTTT.

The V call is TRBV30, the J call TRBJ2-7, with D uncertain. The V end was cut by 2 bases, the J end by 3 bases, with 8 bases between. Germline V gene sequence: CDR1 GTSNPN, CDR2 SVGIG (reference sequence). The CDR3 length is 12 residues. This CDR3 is CAWSRLRYEQYF. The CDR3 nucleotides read TGTGCCTGGAGTAGACTCCGCTACGAGCAGTACTTC.

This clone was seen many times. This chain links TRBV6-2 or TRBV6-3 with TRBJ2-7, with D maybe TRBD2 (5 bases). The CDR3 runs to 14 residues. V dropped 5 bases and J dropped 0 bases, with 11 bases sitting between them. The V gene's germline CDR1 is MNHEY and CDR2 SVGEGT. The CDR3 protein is CASSDGESSYEQYF. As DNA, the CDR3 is TGTGCCAGCAGTGACGGGGAGAGCTCCTACGAGCAGTACTTC.

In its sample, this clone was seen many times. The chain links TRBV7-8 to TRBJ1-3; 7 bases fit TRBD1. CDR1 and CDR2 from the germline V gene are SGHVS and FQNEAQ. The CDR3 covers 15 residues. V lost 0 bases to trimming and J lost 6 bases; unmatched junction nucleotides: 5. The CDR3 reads CASSLAITGANTIYF. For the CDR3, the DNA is TGTGCCAGCAGCTTAGCGATTACAGGGGCAAACACCATATATTTT.